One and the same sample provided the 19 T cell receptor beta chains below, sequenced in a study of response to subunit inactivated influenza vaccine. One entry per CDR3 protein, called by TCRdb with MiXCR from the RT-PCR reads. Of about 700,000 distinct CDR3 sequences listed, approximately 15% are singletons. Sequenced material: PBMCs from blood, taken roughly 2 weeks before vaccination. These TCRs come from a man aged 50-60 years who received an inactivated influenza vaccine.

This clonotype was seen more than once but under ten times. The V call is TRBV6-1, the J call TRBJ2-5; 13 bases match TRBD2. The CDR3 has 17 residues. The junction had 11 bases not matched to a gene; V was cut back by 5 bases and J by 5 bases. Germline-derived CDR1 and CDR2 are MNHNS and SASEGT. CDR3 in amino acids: CASSTWTSGGSYETQYF. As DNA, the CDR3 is TGTGCCAGCAGTACCTGGACTAGCGGGGGATCATACGAGACCCAGTACTTC.

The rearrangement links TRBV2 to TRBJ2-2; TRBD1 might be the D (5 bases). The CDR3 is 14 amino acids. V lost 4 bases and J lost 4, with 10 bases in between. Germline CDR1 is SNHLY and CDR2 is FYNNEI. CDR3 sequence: CASSVGRGTGELFF. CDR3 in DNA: TGTGCCAGCAGTGTGGGGCGCGGCACCGGGGAGCTGTTTTTT.

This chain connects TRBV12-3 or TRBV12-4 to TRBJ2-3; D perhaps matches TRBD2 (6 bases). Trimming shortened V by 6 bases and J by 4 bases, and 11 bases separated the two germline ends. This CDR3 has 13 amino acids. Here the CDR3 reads CASRSGLADTQYF. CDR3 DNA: TGTGCCAGCAGATCGGGACTTGCAGATACGCAGTATTTT.

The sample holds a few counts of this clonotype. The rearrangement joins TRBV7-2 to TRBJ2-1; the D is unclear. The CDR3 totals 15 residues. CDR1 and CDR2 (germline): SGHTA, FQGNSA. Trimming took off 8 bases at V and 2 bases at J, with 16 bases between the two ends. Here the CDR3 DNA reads TGTGCCAGCCGCACGGGTCCAGCGACCTACAATGAGCAGTTCTTC. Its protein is CASRTGPATYNEQFF.

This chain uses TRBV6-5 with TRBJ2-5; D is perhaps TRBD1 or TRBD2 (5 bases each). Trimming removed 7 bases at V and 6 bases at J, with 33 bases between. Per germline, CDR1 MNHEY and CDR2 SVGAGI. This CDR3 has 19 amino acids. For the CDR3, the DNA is TGTGCCAGCACCGTTACTAGGTTAAACCCGGGACCGGAAGGGAAGACCCAGTACTTC. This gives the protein CASTVTRLNPGPEGKTQYF.

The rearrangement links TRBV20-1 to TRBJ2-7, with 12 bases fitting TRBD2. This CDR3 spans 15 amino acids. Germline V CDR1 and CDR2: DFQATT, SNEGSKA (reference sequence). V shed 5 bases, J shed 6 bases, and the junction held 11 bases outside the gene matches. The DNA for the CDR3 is TGCAGTGCTCCTCCTAGCGGGGGGGGGTTTGGCGAGCAGTACTTC. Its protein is CSAPPSGGGFGEQYF.

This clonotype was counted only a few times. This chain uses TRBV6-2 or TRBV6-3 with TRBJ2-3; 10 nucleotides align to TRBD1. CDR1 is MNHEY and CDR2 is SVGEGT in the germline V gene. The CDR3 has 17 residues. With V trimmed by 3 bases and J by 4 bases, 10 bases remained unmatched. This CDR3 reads CASSYPVGTGEADTQYF. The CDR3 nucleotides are TGTGCCAGCAGTTATCCCGTTGGGACAGGGGAGGCAGATACGCAGTATTTT.

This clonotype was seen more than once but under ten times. CDR3 nucleotides: TGCGCCAGCAGCTTGCACCCAAACACCGGGGAGCTGTTTTTT. It codes for CASSLHPNTGELFF. The V call is TRBV5-1, the J call TRBJ2-2; D unresolved. V was trimmed by 1 base and J by 2 bases, leaving 6 bases between them. The V gene's germline CDR1 is SGHRS and CDR2 YFSETQ. This CDR3 contains 14 residues.

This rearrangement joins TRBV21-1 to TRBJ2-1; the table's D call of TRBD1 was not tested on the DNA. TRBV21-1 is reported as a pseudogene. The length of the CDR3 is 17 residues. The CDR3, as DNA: TGTGCCAGCAGCAAAGTGTGCGAACAGGGGTCCGACAATGAGCAGTTCTTC. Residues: CASSKVCEQGSDNEQFF.

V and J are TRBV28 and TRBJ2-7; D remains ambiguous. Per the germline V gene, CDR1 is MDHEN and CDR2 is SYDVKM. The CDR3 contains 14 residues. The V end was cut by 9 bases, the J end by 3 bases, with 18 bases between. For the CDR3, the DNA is TGTGCCAGTCGGTCGGGTGGGATCCGCTACGAGCAGTACTTC. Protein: CASRSGGIRYEQYF.

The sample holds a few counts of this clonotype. The CDR3 is CSATGTGGHFNYEQYF. The CDR3 DNA reads TGCAGTGCTACCGGGACAGGGGGGCACTTTAACTACGAGCAGTACTTC. The genes are TRBV20-1 and TRBJ2-7; 11 bases are a match to TRBD1. Germline V gene lookup returns CDR1 DFQATT and CDR2 SNEGSKA (reference sequence). CDR3 length equals 16 residues. J was trimmed by 3 bases and V by 4 bases; bases with no gene match: 11.

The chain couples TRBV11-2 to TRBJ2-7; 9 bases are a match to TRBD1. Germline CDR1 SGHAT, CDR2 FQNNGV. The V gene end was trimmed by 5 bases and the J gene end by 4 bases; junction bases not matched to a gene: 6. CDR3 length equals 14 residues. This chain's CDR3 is CASSRAGTGYEQYF. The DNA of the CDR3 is TGTGCCAGCAGCAGAGCCGGGACAGGGTACGAGCAGTACTTC.

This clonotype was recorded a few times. As DNA, the CDR3 is TGCGCCAGCAGCCAAGAAGCCCCCCGAGGGCCGGCAGTAACAGATACGCAGTATTTT. Its protein is CASSQEAPRGPAVTDTQYF. The chain carries TRBV4-3 and TRBJ2-3, with TRBD2 as a possible D gene (5 bases). The germline CDR1 and CDR2 sequences are LGHNA and YSLEER. V was trimmed by 0 bases and J by 3 bases, leaving 22 bases between them. The CDR3 sequence is 19 residues long.

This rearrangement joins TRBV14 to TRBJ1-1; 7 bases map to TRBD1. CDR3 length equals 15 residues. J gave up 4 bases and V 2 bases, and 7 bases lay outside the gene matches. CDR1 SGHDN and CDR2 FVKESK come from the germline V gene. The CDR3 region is CASSQQRQGITEAFF. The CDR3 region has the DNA TGTGCCAGCAGCCAACAGAGACAGGGCATCACTGAAGCTTTCTTT.

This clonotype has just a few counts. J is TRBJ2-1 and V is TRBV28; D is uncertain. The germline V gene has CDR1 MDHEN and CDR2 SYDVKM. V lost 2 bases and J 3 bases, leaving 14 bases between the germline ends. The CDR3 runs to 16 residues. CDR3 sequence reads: CASSLRSQVLYNEQFF. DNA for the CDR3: TGTGCCAGCAGTTTAAGGTCCCAGGTTCTCTACAATGAGCAGTTCTTC.

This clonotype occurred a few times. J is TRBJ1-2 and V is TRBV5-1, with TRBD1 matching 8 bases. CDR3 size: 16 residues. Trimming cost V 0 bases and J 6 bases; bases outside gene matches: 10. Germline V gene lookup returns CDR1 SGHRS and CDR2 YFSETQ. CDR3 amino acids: CASSLAGQGHNDGYTF. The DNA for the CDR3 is TGCGCCAGCAGCTTGGCAGGACAGGGTCATAATGATGGCTACACCTTC.

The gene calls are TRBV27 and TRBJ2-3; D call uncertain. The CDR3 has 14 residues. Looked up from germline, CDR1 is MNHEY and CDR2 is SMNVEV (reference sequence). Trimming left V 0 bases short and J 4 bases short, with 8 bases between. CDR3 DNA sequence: TGTGCCAGCAGTTTATCCCTCACGCCAGATACGCAGTATTTT. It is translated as CASSLSLTPDTQYF.

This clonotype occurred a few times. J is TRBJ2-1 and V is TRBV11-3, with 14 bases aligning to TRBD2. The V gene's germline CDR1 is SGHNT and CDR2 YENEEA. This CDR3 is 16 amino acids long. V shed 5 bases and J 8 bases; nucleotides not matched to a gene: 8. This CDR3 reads CASSRGTSGGRDEQFF. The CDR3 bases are TGTGCCAGCAGCCGGGGGACTAGCGGGGGCAGGGATGAGCAGTTCTTC.

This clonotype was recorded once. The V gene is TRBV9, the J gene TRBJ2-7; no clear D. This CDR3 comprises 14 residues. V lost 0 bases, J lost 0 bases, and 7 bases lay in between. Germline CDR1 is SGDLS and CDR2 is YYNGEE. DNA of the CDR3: TGTGCCAGCAGCGTAGAGGCAGCCTCCTACGAGCAGTACTTC. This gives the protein CASSVEAASYEQYF.